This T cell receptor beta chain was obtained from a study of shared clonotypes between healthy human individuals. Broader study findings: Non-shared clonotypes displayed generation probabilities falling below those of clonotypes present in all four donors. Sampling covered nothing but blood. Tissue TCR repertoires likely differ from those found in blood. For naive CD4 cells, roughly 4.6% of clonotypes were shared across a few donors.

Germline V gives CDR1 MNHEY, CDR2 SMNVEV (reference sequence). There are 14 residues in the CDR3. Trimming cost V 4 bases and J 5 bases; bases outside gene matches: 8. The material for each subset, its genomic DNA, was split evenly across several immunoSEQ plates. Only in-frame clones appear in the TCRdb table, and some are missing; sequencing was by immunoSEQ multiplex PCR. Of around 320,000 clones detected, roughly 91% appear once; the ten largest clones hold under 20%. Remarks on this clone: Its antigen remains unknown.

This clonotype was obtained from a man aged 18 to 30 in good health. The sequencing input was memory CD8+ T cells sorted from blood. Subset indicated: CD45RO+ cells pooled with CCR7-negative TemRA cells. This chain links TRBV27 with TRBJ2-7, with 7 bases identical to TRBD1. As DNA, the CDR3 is TGTGCCAGCAGTTCCGACAGGGCTCTGGACGAGCAGTACTTC. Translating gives CASSSDRALDEQYF.